One sample yielded the 4 T cell receptor beta chains listed below, sequenced in a study of shared clonotypes between healthy human individuals (dated by TCRdb to 2020 to 2022). Library construction relied on the immunoSEQ multiplex PCR assay. Sourced from immuneACCESS, this table was stored by TCRdb with only in-frame sequences that have V and J called. A share of the clones is absent; for the studies checked, an unresolved V gene accounts for under half, and the remainder has no known explanation. Across this sample there are nearly 500,000 clones, with approximately 80% seen only once. Together, the top ten hold 10% to 15% of the sample. The source material was PBMCs. The receptor source for this set is a woman aged 35 to 49 in good health. Some clones in this sample may be carry-over from other donors' samples.

The chain has TRBV29-1 and TRBJ2-6; D possibly matches TRBD1 or TRBD2 (5 bases each). Trimming took 6 bases from V and 0 from J, leaving 6 bases between them. The CDR3 runs 13 residues. Germline V gene data show CDR1 as SQVTM and CDR2 as ANQGSEA. The CDR3 DNA is TGCAGCGTGGGGGTCTCTGGGGCCAACGTCCTGACTTTC. This gives the protein CSVGVSGANVLTF.

The chain couples TRBV5-1 to TRBJ1-1; TRBD1 matches at 8 bases. Trimming took 4 bases from V and 4 from J; bases not matched to a gene: 6. The CDR3 has 14 amino acids. Germline V lookup: CDR1 SGHRS, CDR2 YFSETQ. The CDR3 region has the DNA TGCGCCAGCAGCAAGGACAGGGTTCGCACTGAAGCTTTCTTT. It is translated as CASSKDRVRTEAFF. Full variable domain (missing parts from reference TRBV5-1 and TRBJ1-1): KAGVTQTPRYLIKTRGQQVTLSCSPISGHRSVSWYQQTPGQGLQFLFEYFSETQRNKGNFPGRFSGRQFSNSRSEMNVSTLELGDSALYLCASSKDRVRTEAFFGQGTRLTVV.

The chain joins TRBV18 to TRBJ2-1, with 11 bases aligning to TRBD2. The germline CDR1 and CDR2 sequences are KGHSH and LQKENI. Trimming took 3 bases from V and 8 from J; bases not matched to a gene: 3. This CDR3 contains 14 residues. The CDR3 DNA reads as TGTGCCAGCTCACCGACTAGCGGGAACCATGAGCAGTTCTTC. Translation gives CASSPTSGNHEQFF.

V gene TRBV11-1 combines with J gene TRBJ2-7; the match to TRBD1 covers 9 bases. The CDR3 contains 14 residues. Losses at the gene ends were 4 bases for V and 3 bases for J; bases not matched to a gene: 4. CDR1 is SGHAT and CDR2 is FQDESV in the germline V gene (reference sequence). CDR3 region: CASSSGTGSYEQYF. The CDR3 nucleotides read TGTGCCAGCAGCTCCGGGACAGGGAGCTACGAGCAGTACTTC.